These 2 T cell receptor beta chains came from one sample sequenced in a study of blood T cell repertoires in COVID-19 (dated by TCRdb to 2020 to 2021). Libraries were constructed by the immunoSEQ multiplex PCR assay. TCRdb limited this immuneACCESS table to in-frame rearrangements with V and J called. A share of clones is missing; checked studies link under half to unresolved V genes, and the rest is unexplained. The sample profile shows about 50,000 clones; around 80% of them were found once. Around a quarter of the sample is held by the ten biggest clonotypes. Sample: peripheral blood. These receptors were taken from a man in his sixties or seventies with acute or convalescent COVID-19.

V gene TRBV6-6 combines with J gene TRBJ2-7; TRBD1 matches at 10 bases. Per the germline V gene, CDR1 is MNHNY and CDR2 is SVGAGI (reference sequence). The CDR3 runs 16 residues. The J segment lost 1 base and the V segment lost 0 bases, leaving 3 bases of the junction unmatched. This CDR3 is CASSYSRQGASYEQYF. In DNA form, the CDR3 reads TGTGCCAGCAGTTACTCTCGACAGGGGGCGTCCTACGAGCAGTACTTC.

This clone showed up just once. CDR3 region: CASSYTSSRTGELFF. The CDR3 bases are TGTGCCAGCAGCTATACTAGCTCGCGCACCGGGGAGCTGTTTTTT. J is TRBJ2-2 and V is TRBV7-9; D possibly corresponds to TRBD2 (6 bases). Trimming cost V 4 bases and J 4 bases, with 13 bases left between them. CDR3 length: 15 residues. Germline V CDR1 and CDR2: SEHNR, FQNEAQ (reference sequence). Complete variable domain (other parts from reference TRBV7-9 and TRBJ2-2): DTGVSQNPRHKITKRGQNVTFRCDPISEHNRLYWYRQTLGQGPEFLTYFQNEAQLEKSRLLSDRFSAERPKGSFSTLEIQRTEQGDSAMYLCASSYTSSRTGELFFGEGSRLTVL.